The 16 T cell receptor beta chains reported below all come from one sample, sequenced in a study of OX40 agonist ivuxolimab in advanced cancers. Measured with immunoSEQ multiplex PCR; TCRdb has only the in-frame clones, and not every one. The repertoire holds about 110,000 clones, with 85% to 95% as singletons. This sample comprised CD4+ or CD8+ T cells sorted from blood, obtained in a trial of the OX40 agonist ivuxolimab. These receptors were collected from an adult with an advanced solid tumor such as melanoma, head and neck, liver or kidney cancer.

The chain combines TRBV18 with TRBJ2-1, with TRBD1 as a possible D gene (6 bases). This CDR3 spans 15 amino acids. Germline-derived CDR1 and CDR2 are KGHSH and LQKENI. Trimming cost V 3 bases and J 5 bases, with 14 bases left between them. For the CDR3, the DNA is TGTGCCAGCTCACCGCAGGGGCGCGCGGACAATGAGCAGTTCTTC. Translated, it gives CASSPQGRADNEQFF.

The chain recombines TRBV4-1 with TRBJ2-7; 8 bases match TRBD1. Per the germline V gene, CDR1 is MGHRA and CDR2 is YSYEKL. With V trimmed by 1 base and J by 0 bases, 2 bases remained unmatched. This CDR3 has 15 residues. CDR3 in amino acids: CASSQGQGSSYEQYF. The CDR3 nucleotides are TGCGCCAGCAGCCAAGGACAGGGGAGCTCCTACGAGCAGTACTTC.

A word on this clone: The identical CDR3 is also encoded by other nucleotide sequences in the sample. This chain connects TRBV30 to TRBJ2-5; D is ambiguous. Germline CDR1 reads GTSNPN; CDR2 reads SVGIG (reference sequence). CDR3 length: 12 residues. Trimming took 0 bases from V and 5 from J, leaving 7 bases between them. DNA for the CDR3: TGTGCCTGGAGTGTACAAGGGGAGACCCAGTACTTC. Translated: CAWSVQGETQYF.

The DNA of the CDR3 is TGTGCCAGCAGCGCGCAGGGGGTAGAGGGCTATGGCTACACCTTC. Its protein is CASSAQGVEGYGYTF. The chain joins TRBV2 to TRBJ1-2; 7 bases fit TRBD1. Looked up from germline, CDR1 is SNHLY and CDR2 is FYNNEI. After removal of 6 bases from V and 4 bases from J, the junction contained 11 bases not matched to a gene. The CDR3 extends over 15 amino acids.

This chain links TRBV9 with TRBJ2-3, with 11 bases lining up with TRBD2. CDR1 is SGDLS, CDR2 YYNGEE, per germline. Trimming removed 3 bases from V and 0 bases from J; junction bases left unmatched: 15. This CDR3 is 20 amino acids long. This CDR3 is CASSASSGRLPLLSTDTQYF. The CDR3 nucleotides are TGTGCCAGCAGCGCGTCTAGCGGGAGGCTACCTCTACTTAGCACAGATACGCAGTATTTT.

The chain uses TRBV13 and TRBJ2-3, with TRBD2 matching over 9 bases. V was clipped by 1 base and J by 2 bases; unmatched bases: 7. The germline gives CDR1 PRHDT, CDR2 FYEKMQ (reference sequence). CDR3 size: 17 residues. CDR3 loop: CASSLVVGGGVTDTQYF. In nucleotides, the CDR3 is TGTGCCAGCAGCTTAGTTGTCGGCGGGGGGGTCACAGATACGCAGTATTTT.

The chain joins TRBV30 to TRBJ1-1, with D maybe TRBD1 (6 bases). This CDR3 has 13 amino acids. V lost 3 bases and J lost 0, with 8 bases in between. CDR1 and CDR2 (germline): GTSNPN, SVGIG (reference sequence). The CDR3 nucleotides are TGTGCCTGGAGCAGGGGAATGAACACTGAAGCTTTCTTT. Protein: CAWSRGMNTEAFF.

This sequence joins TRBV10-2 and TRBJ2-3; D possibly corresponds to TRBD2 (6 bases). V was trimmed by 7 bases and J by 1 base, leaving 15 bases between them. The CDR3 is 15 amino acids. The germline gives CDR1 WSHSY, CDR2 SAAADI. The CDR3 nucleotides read TGCGCCAGCAACCCCAGGAGGGGAGGCACAGATACGCAGTATTTT. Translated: CASNPRRGGTDTQYF.

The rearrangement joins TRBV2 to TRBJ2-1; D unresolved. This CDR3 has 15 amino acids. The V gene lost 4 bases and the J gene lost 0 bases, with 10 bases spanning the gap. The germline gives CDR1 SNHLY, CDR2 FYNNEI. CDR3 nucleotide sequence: TGTGCCAGCAGTGTATTAAGGGTCTCCTACAATGAGCAGTTCTTC. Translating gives CASSVLRVSYNEQFF.

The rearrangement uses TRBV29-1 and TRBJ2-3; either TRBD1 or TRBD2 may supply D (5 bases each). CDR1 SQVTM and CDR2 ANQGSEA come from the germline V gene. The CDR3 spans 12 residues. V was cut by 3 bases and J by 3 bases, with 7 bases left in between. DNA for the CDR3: TGCAGCGTTGATGGGGGTACAGATACGCAGTATTTT. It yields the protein CSVDGGTDTQYF.

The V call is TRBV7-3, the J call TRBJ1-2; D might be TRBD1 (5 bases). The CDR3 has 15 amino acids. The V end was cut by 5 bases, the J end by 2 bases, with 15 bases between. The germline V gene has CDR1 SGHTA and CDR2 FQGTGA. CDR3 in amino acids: CASSPFGGENYGYTF. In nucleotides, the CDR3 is TGTGCCAGCAGCCCTTTCGGGGGGGAAAACTATGGCTACACCTTC.

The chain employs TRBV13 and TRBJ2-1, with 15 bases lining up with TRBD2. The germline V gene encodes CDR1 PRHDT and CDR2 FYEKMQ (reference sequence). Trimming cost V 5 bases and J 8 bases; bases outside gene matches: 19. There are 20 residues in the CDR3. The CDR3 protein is CASSTTTWGRTSGRGDEQFF. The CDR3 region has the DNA TGTGCCAGCAGCACGACTACCTGGGGCAGGACTAGCGGGAGGGGGGATGAGCAGTTCTTC. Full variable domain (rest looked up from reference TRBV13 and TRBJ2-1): AAGVIQSPRHLIKEKRETATLKCYPIPRHDTVYWYQQGPGQDPQFLISFYEKMQSDKGSIPDRFSAQQFSDYHSELNMSSLELGDSALYFCASSTTTWGRTSGRGDEQFFGPGTRLTVL.

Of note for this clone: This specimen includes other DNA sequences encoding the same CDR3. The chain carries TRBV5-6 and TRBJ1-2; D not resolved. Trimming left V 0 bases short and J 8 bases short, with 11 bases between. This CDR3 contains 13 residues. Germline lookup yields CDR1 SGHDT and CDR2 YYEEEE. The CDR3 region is CASSLVVVYGYTF. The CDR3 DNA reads TGTGCCAGCAGCTTGGTTGTGGTCTACGGCTACACCTTC.

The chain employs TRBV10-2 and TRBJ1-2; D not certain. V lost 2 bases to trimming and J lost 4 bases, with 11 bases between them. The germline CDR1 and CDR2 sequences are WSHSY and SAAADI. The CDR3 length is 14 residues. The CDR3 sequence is CASSESGPRYGYTF. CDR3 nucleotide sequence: TGCGCCAGCAGTGAGAGTGGTCCACGCTATGGCTACACCTTC.

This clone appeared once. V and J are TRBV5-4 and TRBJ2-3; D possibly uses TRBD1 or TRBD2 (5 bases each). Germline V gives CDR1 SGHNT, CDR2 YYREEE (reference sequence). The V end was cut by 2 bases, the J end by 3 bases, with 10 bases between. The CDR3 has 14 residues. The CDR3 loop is CASSFTGRTDTQYF. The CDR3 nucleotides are TGTGCCAGCAGCTTTACGGGGCGGACAGATACGCAGTATTTT. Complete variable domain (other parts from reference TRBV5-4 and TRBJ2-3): ETGVTQSPTHLIKTRGQQVTLRCSSQSGHNTVSWYQQALGQGPQFIFQYYREEENGRGNFPPRFSGLQFPNYSSELNVNALELDDSALYLCASSFTGRTDTQYFGPGTRLTVL.

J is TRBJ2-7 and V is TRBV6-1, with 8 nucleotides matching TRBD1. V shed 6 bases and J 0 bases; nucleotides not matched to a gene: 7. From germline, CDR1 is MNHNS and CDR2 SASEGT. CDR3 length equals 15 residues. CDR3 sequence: CASSPRTGTSYEQYF. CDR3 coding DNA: TGTGCCAGCAGCCCCAGGACAGGGACCTCCTACGAGCAGTACTTC.